This TCR beta chain stems from a study of cytomegalovirus exposure and HLA in healthy donors. The CDR3 sequence is 14 residues long. With 2 bases removed from V and 6 bases from J, the gap between germline ends came to 16 bases. Germline V gene data show CDR1 as GTSNPN and CDR2 as SVGIG (reference sequence). PCR primers comprised 60 Vbeta and 13 Jbeta primers. Produced via immunoSEQ multiplex PCR; TCRdb's table is partial and in-frame only. The data show roughly 130,000 clones, 83% seen once. This chain joins TRBV30 and TRBJ1-2; tentative D call: TRBD1 (5 bases). The TCR sequence derives from a girl aged 2-10 years in good health and CMV-seronegative. Sequencing input: PBMCs. The CDR3 DNA reads TGTGCCTGGAGTCGTAATGCAGGGCCAAATGGCTACACCTTC. Its protein is CAWSRNAGPNGYTF.